The 19 T cell receptor beta chains below were found in one sample sequenced in a study. Tregs were sorted as CD4+CD25+CD127-/low cells. Adaptor-ligated barcode primers were used to amplify TRBV12-4/TRBJ1-2 clonotypes. MiXCR, run by TCRdb on the multiplex PCR reads, gives a single entry per CDR3 protein. The table shows approximately 400 distinct CDR3 sequences, with 6.2% occurring only once. The sequenced sample was Tregs sorted from blood. These receptor sequences come from a female donor with breast cancer.

By share of the sample, this clonotype is large. The chain couples TRBV12-3 or TRBV12-4 to TRBJ1-2, with D unclear. V was trimmed by 5 bases and J by 0 bases, leaving 22 bases between them. The CDR3 sequence is 18 residues long. In DNA, the CDR3 is TGTGCCAGCAGTCCTCTTCGACGATCTTCAAGAGCTAACTATGGCTACACCTTC. Protein: CASSPLRRSSRANYGYTF.

This clonotype is categorized as medium-sized. The chain combines TRBV12-3 or TRBV12-4 with TRBJ1-2; D gene unclear. The CDR3 length is 13 residues. Trimming stripped 5 bases from V and 4 bases from J, with 11 bases between. The chain's CDR3 is CASSLSYSYGYTF. The CDR3 DNA is TGTGCCAGCAGTCTGAGCTATTCCTATGGCTACACCTTC.

By sample share, this clonotype is medium-sized. The chain uses TRBV12-3 or TRBV12-4 and TRBJ1-2; 8 nucleotides align to TRBD1. The CDR3 is 13 residues long. V dropped 4 bases and J dropped 4; count of bases not matched to a gene: 2. The CDR3 sequence is CASSSGQGYGYTF. The CDR3 DNA follows: TGTGCCAGCAGTTCTGGACAGGGCTATGGCTACACCTTC.

This clonotype counts as medium-sized (0.01 to 0.1%). This sequence joins TRBV12-3 or TRBV12-4 and TRBJ1-2; no clear D. This CDR3 is built from 11 residues. With 5 bases removed from V and 8 bases from J, the gap between germline ends came to 9 bases. CDR3 protein: CASSPMEGYTF. CDR3 coding DNA: TGTGCCAGCAGTCCAATGGAGGGCTACACCTTC.

This clonotype qualifies as large. The CDR3 loop is CASSFGQTYGYTF. CDR3 nucleotide sequence: TGTGCCAGCAGCTTCGGACAGACATATGGCTACACCTTC. J is TRBJ1-2 and V is TRBV12-3 or TRBV12-4; tentatively, D is TRBD1 (6 bases). The CDR3 length is 13 residues. V lost 6 bases and J 5 bases, leaving 13 bases between the germline ends.

This clonotype is labeled medium-sized. V is TRBV12-3 or TRBV12-4 and J is TRBJ1-2; tentative D call: TRBD1 (6 bases). Trimming took 5 bases from V and 7 from J, leaving 14 bases between them. This CDR3 contains 13 residues. The DNA for the CDR3 is TGTGCCAGCAGTATTACCGGGACAAGTGGCTACACCTTC. Translated: CASSITGTSGYTF.

With respect to this clonotype: Likely a read error: the CDR3 ends without its conserved phenylalanine or tryptophan. The rearrangement uses TRBV12-3 or TRBV12-4 and TRBJ1-2, with 7 positions matching TRBD1. CDR3 length: 15 amino acids. CDR3 protein: CAGSLAGTANYGYTS. The CDR3 bases are TGTGCCGGCAGTTTAGCCGGGACAGCTAACTATGGCTACACCTCC.

This clonotype is categorized as medium-sized. The chain links TRBV12-3 or TRBV12-4 to TRBJ1-2, with 9 bases identical to TRBD1. The CDR3 covers 13 residues. V lost 7 bases and J lost 5; bases outside the gene matches: 5. The DNA of the CDR3 is TGTGCCAGCACCTCGGGACAGGGTTATGGCTACACCTTC. Its protein product is CASTSGQGYGYTF.

This clonotype is classed as large. CDR3 DNA: TGTGCCAGCAGTTCTGGGGACAGGGCTTGGTCTGGCTACACCTTC. Its protein product is CASSSGDRAWSGYTF. This chain uses TRBV12-3 or TRBV12-4 with TRBJ1-2; 9 bases align to TRBD1. The length of the CDR3 is 15 residues. With V trimmed by 4 bases and J by 7 bases, 10 bases remained unmatched.

This clonotype is judged large (0.1 to 1%). The chain's CDR3 is CASGQGDHGYTF. Written as DNA, the CDR3 is TGTGCCAGCGGACAGGGTGACCATGGCTACACCTTC. This chain joins TRBV12-3 or TRBV12-4 and TRBJ1-2; 8 bases fit TRBD1. J lost 6 bases, V lost 8 bases, and 5 bases had no gene match. The CDR3 is made up of 12 amino acids.

This clonotype is deemed large. V and J are TRBV12-3 or TRBV12-4 and TRBJ1-2; D gene ambiguous. This CDR3 region has 13 residues. Trimming left V 8 bases short and J 1 base short, with 11 bases between. The chain's CDR3 is CASSLGDNYGYTF. In DNA, the CDR3 is TGTGCCAGCTCGCTTGGGGATAACTATGGCTACACCTTC.

By sample share, this clonotype is large. CDR3 loop: CASSSRQSYTF. CDR3 coding DNA: TGTGCCAGCAGTAGTCGACAGAGCTACACCTTC. The V call is TRBV12-3 or TRBV12-4, the J call TRBJ1-2; TRBD1 might be the D (5 bases). With 5 bases removed from V and 9 bases from J, the gap between germline ends came to 10 bases. The length of the CDR3 is 11 residues.

This clonotype counts as medium-sized. A much larger clone sits a single nucleotide away, making a read error possible. The rearrangement joins TRBV12-3 or TRBV12-4 to TRBJ1-2, with 7 bases aligning to TRBD1. V shed 8 bases, J shed 7 bases, and the junction held 13 bases outside the gene matches. The CDR3 runs to 14 residues. The CDR3 DNA is TGTGCCAGCGGTCCAGAGACAGGGTTTCGTGGCTACACCTTC. Residues: CASGPETGFRGYTF.

This clonotype is labeled large. V and J are TRBV12-3 or TRBV12-4 and TRBJ1-2; D gene unclear. V shed 3 bases and J shed 2 bases, with 7 bases lying between them. The CDR3 sequence is 13 residues long. The CDR3 nucleotides read TGTGCCAGCAGTTTGGCCGCAAACTATGGCTACACCTTC. Amino acids: CASSLAANYGYTF.

This clonotype counts as hyperexpanded (1% or more). The chain couples TRBV12-3 or TRBV12-4 to TRBJ1-2, with TRBD1 matching over 8 bases. V was pared by 7 bases and J by 5 bases, with 6 bases of the junction left unmatched. There are 13 residues in the CDR3. This CDR3 is CASTPDRGYGYTF. The CDR3 DNA is TGTGCCAGCACCCCAGACAGGGGATATGGCTACACCTTC.

In its sample, this clonotype is large. The CDR3 loop is CASRMGETNYGYTF. DNA of the CDR3: TGTGCCAGCCGCATGGGAGAGACTAACTATGGCTACACCTTC. This chain joins TRBV12-3 or TRBV12-4 and TRBJ1-2, with D uncertain. CDR3 size: 14 residues. Deletions cut 8 bases from V and 0 bases from J, with 13 bases between.

This clonotype has just a few counts. The chain uses TRBV12-3 or TRBV12-4 and TRBJ1-2; D ambiguous. CDR3 length: 13 residues. The V gene lost 5 bases and the J gene lost 7 bases, with 14 bases spanning the gap. The CDR3 spells CASSLGLTCGYTF. Here the CDR3 DNA reads TGTGCCAGCAGTCTTGGTCTGACCTGTGGCTACACCTTC.

This clonotype ranks as medium-sized (0.01 to 0.1%). V and J are TRBV12-3 or TRBV12-4 and TRBJ1-2; 8 bases line up with TRBD1. V shed 6 bases and J 8 bases; nucleotides not matched to a gene: 5. This CDR3 region has 12 residues. The CDR3, as DNA: TGTGCCAGCAGCCGGACAGGGCTCGGCTACACCTTC. It encodes CASSRTGLGYTF.

This clonotype is labeled large. The rearrangement uses TRBV12-3 or TRBV12-4 and TRBJ1-2; TRBD1 aligns across 7 bases. This CDR3 contains 15 residues. J was trimmed by 0 bases and V by 0 bases; bases with no gene match: 1. The CDR3 loop reads CASSLAGTANYGYTF. DNA of the CDR3: TGTGCCAGCAGTTTAGCCGGGACAGCTAACTATGGCTACACCTTC.